These T cell receptor beta chains were read from a single sample in a study of cytomegalovirus exposure and HLA in healthy donors. Method: immunoSEQ multiplex PCR; TCRdb's copy keeps in-frame clones and lacks some. The sample includes roughly 170,000 clones, approximately 83% of them seen just once. The sample comprised PBMCs. Every receptor here comes from a woman in her late teens or twenties in good health and CMV-seropositive. Each CDR3 is given with its conserved first and last residue. D genes are given only for firm matches. A row's size may be missing; if present it is once, few, many or a size class.

clone size,D gene,V gene,J gene,CDR3 DNA,CDR3 protein
once,NA,TRBV4-3,TRBJ1-6,TGCGCCAGCAGCCAAATAGGGAGGGTAGGGTCACCCCTCCACTTT,CASSQIGRVGSPLHF
NA,NA,TRBV4-3,TRBJ2-7,TGCGCCAGCAGCCACCGGACTGGAGAGGCCTACGAGCAGTACTTC,CASSHRTGEAYEQYF
NA,NA,TRBV5-4,TRBJ1-1,TGTGCCAGCAGCCCCGGGGGGTACACTGAAGCTTTCTTT,CASSPGGYTEAFF
NA,TRBD1,TRBV25-1,TRBJ1-1,TGTGCCAGCAGTTCGGACAGGCTGGGGAACACTGAAGCTTTCTTT,CASSSDRLGNTEAFF
NA,NA,TRBV7-2,TRBJ1-6,TGTGCCAGCAGCTCCCCGGGCGCGCGGGGGGTTTATAATTCACCCCTCCACTTT,CASSSPGARGVYNSPLHF
few,NA,TRBV5-5,TRBJ1-2,TGTGCCAGCAGCTGGACAGCGCCTAATGGCTACACCTTC,CASSWTAPNGYTF
few,TRBD1,TRBV29-1,TRBJ1-1,TGCAGCGTCCGAGAGGGGGCCGGCACTGAAGCTTTCTTT,CSVREGAGTEAFF
NA,NA,TRBV27,TRBJ2-7,TGTGCCAGCAGTCCGCCGTCGGGGGTAGGGTACGAGCAGTACTTC,CASSPPSGVGYEQYF
NA,TRBD2,TRBV5-1,TRBJ2-3,TGCGCCAGCAGCTTGTCTTCGGGGGGGTTAGATACGCAGTATTTT,CASSLSSGGLDTQYF
NA,TRBD1,TRBV6-1,TRBJ1-2,TGTGCCAGCATCTACGACAGGGATGGTGGCTACACCTTC,CASIYDRDGGYTF
NA,TRBD2,TRBV9,TRBJ2-2,TGTGCCAGCAGCGCCCCCCAAGCGGGGGGAAGGGACACCGGGGAGCTGTTTTTT,CASSAPQAGGRDTGELFF
NA,TRBD1,TRBV6-1,TRBJ1-1,TGTGCCAGCAGTGAAGGGACAGGGGGCACTGAAGCTTTCTTT,CASSEGTGGTEAFF
NA,TRBD2,TRBV11-2,TRBJ2-7,TGTGCCAGCAGCTTAGATCGAAGGGGAGGGGATTACGAGCAGTACTTC,CASSLDRRGGDYEQYF
once,NA,TRBV2,TRBJ1-4,TGTGCCAGCAGTGTACAGGAGACGGAGGGAAAACTGTTTTTT,CASSVQETEGKLFF
NA,TRBD1,TRBV13,TRBJ1-2,TGTGCCAGCAGCTGGGGGACAGCAAACTATGGCTACACCTTC,CASSWGTANYGYTF
NA,TRBD1,TRBV5-8,TRBJ1-1,TGTGCCAGCACTCCCGATAGGGGGCCGCGCACTGAAGCTTTCTTT,CASTPDRGPRTEAFF
NA,TRBD2,TRBV4-1,TRBJ2-7,TGCGCCAGCAGCCGCCTTGGGACTAGCGGGGGGAGATCCTACTACGAGCAGTACTTC,CASSRLGTSGGRSYYEQYF
NA,NA,TRBV5-6,TRBJ1-2,TGTGCCAGCAGCTTGGGAGTCGGACAGTCTCTCTTC,CASSLGVGQSLF
NA,NA,TRBV5-1,TRBJ1-1,TGCGCCAGCAGCTTGGCATCAGGGGTGAACACTGAAGCTTTCTTT,CASSLASGVNTEAFF
NA,NA,TRBV19,TRBJ2-3,TGTGCCAGTAGTATCTACGCAACTAGCACAGATACGCAGTATTTT,CASSIYATSTDTQYF
NA,TRBD2,TRBV7-2,TRBJ2-4,TGTGCCAGCAGCTTATCAGCGGGGGGGCTGGAAAACATTCAGTACTTC,CASSLSAGGLENIQYF
NA,TRBD2,TRBV5-4,TRBJ2-5,TGTGCCAGCAGTACTAGCGGGGGGCAAGAGACCCAGTACTTC,CASSTSGGQETQYF
NA,TRBD2,TRBV5-4,TRBJ2-2,TGTGCCAGCAGCCTTAGCGGGGGGGCGAGCGGGGAGCTGTTTTTT,CASSLSGGASGELFF
NA,NA,TRBV7-3,TRBJ1-2,TGTGCCAGCAGCTTATATGGTCGGACAGCAGGAAGTGGCTACACCTTC,CASSLYGRTAGSGYTF
NA,TRBD2,TRBV7-3,TRBJ2-1,TGTGCCAGCAGCTTCAGACTAGCGGGGCACAATGAGCAGTTCTTC,CASSFRLAGHNEQFF
NA,TRBD1,TRBV10-2,TRBJ1-2,TGCGCCAGCAGGGGATTGGACAGGAGAAACTATGGCTACACCTTC,CASRGLDRRNYGYTF
NA,NA,TRBV2,TRBJ1-5,TGTGCCAGCAGATATAGCAATCAGCCCCAGCATTTT,CASRYSNQPQHF
NA,NA,TRBV27,TRBJ2-1,TGTGCCAGCAGTTTCGTAACGAGGGATGAGCAGTTCTTC,CASSFVTRDEQFF
NA,NA,TRBV4-2,TRBJ1-4,TGTGCCAGCAGCCATAACAAGGAGGGGCCTAATGAAAAACTGTTTTTT,CASSHNKEGPNEKLFF
few,NA,TRBV6-1,TRBJ1-2,TGTGCCAGCAGTGAAGGCAGCTATGGCTACACCTTC,CASSEGSYGYTF
NA,NA,TRBV4-1,TRBJ1-4,TGCGCCAGCAGCACAGACGGTGCTAATAATGAAAAACTGTTTTTT,CASSTDGANNEKLFF
NA,NA,TRBV6-5,TRBJ1-1,TGTGCCAGCAGTGAATTAACAGGGATTGAAGCTTTCTTT,CASSELTGIEAFF
once,NA,TRBV6-1,TRBJ2-5,TGTGCCAGCAGTGAAGCGGGCGAGTCGACCCAGTACTTC,CASSEAGESTQYF
NA,TRBD1,TRBV23-1,TRBJ1-5,TGCGCCAGCAGTCGAGGACAGGGGACAGGGCAGCCCCAGCATTTT,CASSRGQGTGQPQHF
NA,TRBD1,TRBV6-5,TRBJ1-2,TGTGCCAGCAGTCCCCAGACAGGGCTCAAAGGCTACACCTTC,CASSPQTGLKGYTF
NA,NA,TRBV11-2,TRBJ2-1,TGTGCCAGCAGATTGCTTGGGGGGAATGAGCAGTTCTTC,CASRLLGGNEQFF
NA,NA,TRBV7-6,TRBJ2-3,TGTGCCAGCAGCCGTGGGGGACTGGATACGCAGTATTTT,CASSRGGLDTQYF
NA,NA,TRBV18,TRBJ2-7,TGTGCCAGCTCACCGAAACAGGGATACGAGCAGTACTTC,CASSPKQGYEQYF
NA,NA,TRBV5-1,TRBJ1-1,TGCGCCAGCAGCGTGAGGGTCGGAGTAACCGGGGCTGAAGCTTTCTTT,CASSVRVGVTGAEAFF
NA,TRBD2,TRBV5-4,TRBJ2-7,TGTGCCAGCAGCCTGGTTGGCGGGGGGTTTCACGAGCAGTACTTC,CASSLVGGGFHEQYF
NA,NA,TRBV5-1,TRBJ2-1,TGCGCCAGCAGCTTGGCCGGTAGCGAGGACAATGAGCAGTTCTTC,CASSLAGSEDNEQFF
few,NA,TRBV29-1,TRBJ2-1,TGCGTAGTATTCCGGTACAATGAGCAGTTCTTC,CVVFRYNEQFF
NA,TRBD2,TRBV7-7,TRBJ2-2,TGTGCCAGCAGCACGGGACTAGAAAGGGCCGGGGAGCTGTTTTTT,CASSTGLERAGELFF
NA,NA,TRBV7-6,TRBJ1-1,TGTGCCAGCAGGGCCCGGGGGGCCACTGAAGCTTTCTTT,CASRARGATEAFF
NA,NA,TRBV6-1,TRBJ1-1,TGTGCCACCAGAACCGGGACGGGGGGTGAAGCTTTCTTT,CATRTGTGGEAFF
NA,TRBD1,TRBV2,TRBJ1-2,TGTGCCAGCCACCCCAGTACAGGGGCAGGGGGCGACGGCTACACCTTC,CASHPSTGAGGDGYTF
few,NA,TRBV9,TRBJ1-1,TGTGCCAGCAGCGGAACTTCAGGGAAACAGAACACTGAAGCTTTCTTT,CASSGTSGKQNTEAFF
NA,NA,TRBV10-2,TRBJ2-7,TGCGCCAGCACTCTGTCCCGCTCCTACGAGCAGTACTTC,CASTLSRSYEQYF
NA,TRBD1,TRBV10-2,TRBJ1-1,TGCGCCAGCAGGCGCGCCGGGACAGGGGCCTTGAACACTGAAGCTTTCTTT,CASRRAGTGALNTEAFF
once,TRBD1,TRBV6-5,TRBJ2-7,TGTGCCAGCAGCCCACAGGGGGCGTTCTACGAGCAGTACTTC,CASSPQGAFYEQYF
once,NA,TRBV18,TRBJ1-3,TGTGCCAGCTCACTAACCGGGGAAACCTCAGGAAACACCATATATTTT,CASSLTGETSGNTIYF